A selection of T cell receptor beta chains follows, all from one sample in a study of PD-1 blockade in classical Hodgkin lymphoma. Assay: immunoSEQ multiplex PCR; the TCRdb copy retains only in-frame clones and omits some. The table records 80,000 to 100,000 clones, roughly 79% of them present only once. Sequenced material: peripheral blood mononuclear cells (PBMCs), taken before the second cycle of nivolumab. The origin of the receptors is a human donor with classical Hodgkin lymphoma. Both conserved end residues are part of each CDR3. Fields, in order: clone size, D gene, V gene, J gene, CDR3 protein, CDR3 DNA. The D gene is left open where the match is weak. A clone size is listed for some rows: how often the clone was seen (once, few, many), or a class if it is expanded.

>.|.|TRBV29-1|TRBJ1-1
CSGRGLAEAFF
TGCAGTGGGCGAGGGTTGGCGGAAGCTTTCTTT
>.|.|TRBV11-2|TRBJ1-2
CASRQAVWYGYTF
TGTGCCAGCAGACAGGCGGTGTGGTATGGCTACACCTTC
>.|TRBD2|TRBV5-6|TRBJ2-7
CASSLDGLAASYEQYF
TGTGCCAGCAGCTTGGACGGACTAGCGGCCTCCTACGAGCAGTACTTC
>.|TRBD1|TRBV5-6|TRBJ2-6
CASSAQGAGANVLIF
TGTGCCAGCAGCGCCCAGGGGGCTGGGGCCAACGTCCTGATTTTC
>.|TRBD1|TRBV19|TRBJ2-5
CASSIRTGVETQYF
TGTGCCAGTAGTATAAGAACAGGGGTTGAGACCCAGTACTTC
>.|.|TRBV14|TRBJ1-1
CASSQAAGGAFF
TGTGCCAGCAGCCAAGCCGCGGGTGGCGCTTTCTTT
>.|.|TRBV9|TRBJ2-1
CASSVVGDVSYNEQFF
TGTGCCAGCAGCGTAGTGGGGGACGTCTCCTACAATGAGCAGTTCTTC
>.|TRBD2|TRBV11-2|TRBJ2-1
CASSLEVPLAAYNEQFF
TGTGCCAGCAGCTTAGAGGTCCCACTAGCGGCTTACAATGAGCAGTTCTTC
>.|.|TRBV15|TRBJ2-5
CATSRDPGETQYF
TGTGCCACCAGCAGAGATCCTGGCGAGACCCAGTACTTC
>.|.|TRBV4-2|TRBJ1-2
CASSQGELFNYGYTF
TGTGCCAGCAGCCAAGGGGAACTCTTTAACTATGGCTACACCTTC
>.|.|TRBV5-1|TRBJ2-7
CASSLALAHYEQYF
TGCGCCAGCAGCTTGGCCCTAGCCCACTACGAGCAGTACTTC
>.|.|TRBV5-1|TRBJ2-2
CASSLEGNTGELFF
TGCGCCAGCAGCTTGGAGGGAAACACCGGGGAGCTGTTTTTT
>.|TRBD1|TRBV5-8|TRBJ1-5
CASSLSGTASNQPQHF
TGTGCCAGCAGCTTAAGTGGGACAGCTAGCAATCAGCCCCAGCATTTT
>.|.|TRBV5-1|TRBJ2-3
CASSSLSTDTQYF
TGCGCCAGCAGCTCCCTCTCCACAGATACGCAGTATTTT
>.|TRBD2|TRBV5-1|TRBJ2-7
CASSLAASGGYEQYF
TGCGCCAGCAGCTTGGCGGCTAGCGGGGGCTACGAGCAGTACTTC
>.|.|TRBV7-6|TRBJ1-6
CASSLVGNNSPLHF
TGTGCCAGCAGCTTAGTAGGGAATAATTCACCCCTCCACTTT
>few|TRBD2|TRBV7-3|TRBJ2-5
CASSPTGTGGETQYF
TGTGCCAGCAGCCCTACCGGGACGGGGGGAGAGACCCAGTACTTC
>.|.|TRBV5-6|TRBJ2-2
CASRYSYTGELFF
TGTGCCAGCAGATATAGCTACACCGGGGAGCTGTTTTTT
>.|.|TRBV30|TRBJ1-5
CAWSDVGGSNQPQHF
TGTGCCTGGAGTGACGTTGGAGGTAGCAATCAGCCCCAGCATTTT
>.|.|TRBV20-1|TRBJ2-2
CSAARGELFF
TGCAGTGCGGCAAGAGGGGAGCTGTTTTTT
>.|.|TRBV18|TRBJ2-7
CASSPGTGSYEQYF
TGTGCCAGCTCACCGGGGACTGGATCCTACGAGCAGTACTTC
>.|TRBD1|TRBV4-2|TRBJ2-7
CASSQVDTGAYEQYF
TGTGCCAGCAGCCAAGTAGACACAGGGGCCTACGAGCAGTACTTC
>.|TRBD2|TRBV6-6|TRBJ2-7
CASTPGGAGEQYF
TGTGCCAGCACCCCCGGGGGAGCGGGAGAGCAGTACTTC
>few|TRBD1|TRBV4-1|TRBJ1-1
CASSQAGTGGYEAFF
TGCGCCAGCAGCCAAGCCGGGACAGGAGGATATGAAGCTTTCTTT
>few|TRBD1|TRBV29-1|TRBJ1-1
CSALTGMGTEAFF
TGCAGCGCCTTGACAGGGATGGGCACTGAAGCTTTCTTT
>.|.|TRBV6-6|TRBJ1-1
CASSRTRQGGTEAFF
TGTGCCAGCAGCCGTACAAGGCAGGGTGGCACTGAAGCTTTCTTT
>.|TRBD2|TRBV28|TRBJ2-3
CASSRQTSGSTDTQYF
TGTGCCAGCAGTCGCCAGACTAGCGGGAGCACAGATACGCAGTATTTT
>few|.|TRBV9|TRBJ2-2
CASSVAPGELFF
TGTGCCAGCAGCGTAGCCCCCGGGGAGCTGTTTTTT
>.|TRBD2|TRBV5-1|TRBJ2-7
CASSTGTSGLEQYF
TGCGCCAGCAGCACCGGGACTAGCGGCCTCGAGCAGTACTTC
>.|.|TRBV18|TRBJ1-1
CASSPKTGGNTEAFF
TGTGCCAGCTCACCAAAAACCGGGGGAAACACTGAAGCTTTCTTT
>once|TRBD2|TRBV6-5|TRBJ2-5
CARPGGTQYF
TGTGCCAGACCGGGGGGGACCCAGTACTTC
>.|.|TRBV9|TRBJ1-4
CASSVAQTWGEKLFF
TGTGCCAGCAGCGTAGCCCAGACATGGGGTGAAAAACTGTTTTTT
>few|.|TRBV20-1|TRBJ2-5
CSADGAETQYF
TGCAGTGCCGACGGTGCGGAGACCCAGTACTTC
>.|.|TRBV7-6|TRBJ1-1
CASSLDMNTEAFF
TGTGCCAGCAGCTTAGATATGAACACTGAAGCTTTCTTT
>many|TRBD1|TRBV5-1|TRBJ1-2
CASSPGQGASGYTF
TGCGCCAGCAGCCCCGGACAGGGGGCGAGCGGCTACACCTTC
>.|.|TRBV14|TRBJ2-2
CASSQIPMAGELFF
TGTGCCAGCAGCCAAATTCCTATGGCCGGGGAGCTGTTTTTT
>few|.|TRBV2|TRBJ1-5
CASRADIGGNQPQHF
TGTGCCAGCAGGGCGGACATAGGGGGCAATCAGCCCCAGCATTTT
>.|TRBD1|TRBV5-6|TRBJ2-7
CASSPFLDRGYEQYF
TGTGCCAGCAGCCCCTTTTTGGACAGGGGCTACGAGCAGTACTTC
>.|.|TRBV19|TRBJ1-5
CASNWHSNQPQHF
TGTGCCAGTAACTGGCATAGCAATCAGCCCCAGCATTTT
>.|.|TRBV7-2|TRBJ1-5
CASSLGDGNQPQHF
TGTGCCAGCAGCTTAGGGGACGGCAATCAGCCCCAGCATTTT
>once|TRBD1|TRBV19|TRBJ2-2
CASSTTGTGPGELFF
TGTGCCAGTAGTACCACCGGGACAGGGCCCGGGGAGCTGTTTTTT
>.|.|TRBV11-3|TRBJ2-5
CASSLGGGIETQYF
TGTGCCAGCAGCTTAGGAGGAGGGATAGAGACCCAGTACTTC
>once|.|TRBV2|TRBJ1-1
CAPWGGGETEAFF
TGTGCCCCCTGGGGAGGGGGGGAGACTGAAGCTTTCTTT
>.|.|TRBV4-3|TRBJ2-3
CASSQTLSTDTQYF
TGCGCCAGCAGCCAAACACTAAGCACAGATACGCAGTATTTT
>few|TRBD2|TRBV13|TRBJ2-1
CASSLDQRGYGTQFF
TGTGCCAGCAGCTTAGACCAGCGGGGTTACGGAACGCAGTTCTTC
>.|TRBD1|TRBV11-3|TRBJ2-1
CASSPNRGASYNEQFF
TGTGCCAGCAGCCCCAACAGGGGAGCCTCTTACAATGAGCAGTTCTTC
>.|.|TRBV6-1|TRBJ2-3
CASSGENRRSTSTDTQYF
TGTGCCAGCAGTGGTGAGAATCGGCGGTCCACTAGCACAGATACGCAGTATTTT
>.|TRBD2|TRBV2|TRBJ2-3
CASSGVRTSGRSTDTQYF
TGTGCCAGCAGTGGGGTAAGGACTAGCGGGAGAAGCACAGATACGCAGTATTTT
>.|.|TRBV18|TRBJ2-3
CASSPLPDTQYF
TGTGCCAGCTCCCCTCTGCCTGATACGCAGTATTTT
>.|.|TRBV9|TRBJ2-7
CASSVAGQTYEQYF
TGTGCCAGCAGCGTAGCGGGACAAACCTACGAGCAGTACTTC
>few|TRBD2|TRBV19|TRBJ2-2
CASSLVAGGPTGELFF
TGTGCCAGTAGTCTCGTAGCGGGAGGTCCCACCGGGGAGCTGTTTTTT
>.|TRBD1|TRBV10-3|TRBJ2-7
CAIGQGGGEQYF
TGTGCCATCGGACAGGGCGGCGGCGAGCAGTACTTC
>.|TRBD1|TRBV19|TRBJ1-5
CASRTGANQPQHF
TGTGCCAGTCGGACAGGAGCGAATCAGCCCCAGCATTTT